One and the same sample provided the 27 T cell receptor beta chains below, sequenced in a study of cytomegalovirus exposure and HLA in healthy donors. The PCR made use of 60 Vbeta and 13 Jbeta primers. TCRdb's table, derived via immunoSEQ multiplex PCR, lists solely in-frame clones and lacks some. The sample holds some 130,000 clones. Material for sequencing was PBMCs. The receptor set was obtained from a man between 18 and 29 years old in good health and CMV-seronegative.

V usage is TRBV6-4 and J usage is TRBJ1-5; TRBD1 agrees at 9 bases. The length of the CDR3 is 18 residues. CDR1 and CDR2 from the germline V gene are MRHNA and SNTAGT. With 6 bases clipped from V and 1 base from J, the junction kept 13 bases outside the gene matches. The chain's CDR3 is CASSVSLHRGRSNQPQHF. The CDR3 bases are TGTGCCAGCAGCGTAAGTTTACACAGGGGGCGAAGCAATCAGCCCCAGCATTTT.

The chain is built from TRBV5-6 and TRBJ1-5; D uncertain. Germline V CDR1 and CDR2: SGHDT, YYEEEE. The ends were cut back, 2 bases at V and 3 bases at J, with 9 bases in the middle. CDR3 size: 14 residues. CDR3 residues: CASSLREFNQPQHF. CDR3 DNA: TGTGCCAGCAGCTTACGCGAGTTCAATCAGCCCCAGCATTTT.

The CDR3 spells CSVEPSAADTQYF. The CDR3 nucleotides are TGCAGCGTTGAGCCTAGCGCTGCAGATACGCAGTATTTT. The chain couples TRBV29-1 to TRBJ2-3, with D possibly being TRBD2 (6 bases). Trimming took 3 bases from V and 4 from J, leaving 11 bases between them. The germline V gene encodes CDR1 SQVTM and CDR2 ANQGSEA. This CDR3 spans 13 amino acids.

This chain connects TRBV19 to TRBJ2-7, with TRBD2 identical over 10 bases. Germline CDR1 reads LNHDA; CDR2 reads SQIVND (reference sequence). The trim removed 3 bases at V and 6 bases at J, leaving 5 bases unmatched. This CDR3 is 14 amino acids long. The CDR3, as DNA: TGTGCCAGTAGTATTTTAGCGGGGGGTTCCGAGCAGTACTTC. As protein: CASSILAGGSEQYF.

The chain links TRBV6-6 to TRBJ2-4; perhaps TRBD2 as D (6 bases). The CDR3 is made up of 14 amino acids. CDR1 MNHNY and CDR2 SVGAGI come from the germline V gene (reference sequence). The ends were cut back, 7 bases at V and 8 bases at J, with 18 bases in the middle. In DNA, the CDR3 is TGTGCCAGCACCCTAGCCGGGGGTGGAGACATTCAGTACTTC. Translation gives CASTLAGGGDIQYF.

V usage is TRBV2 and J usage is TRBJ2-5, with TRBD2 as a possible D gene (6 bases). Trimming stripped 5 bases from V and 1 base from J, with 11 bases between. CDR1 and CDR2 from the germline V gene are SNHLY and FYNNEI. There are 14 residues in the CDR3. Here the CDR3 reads CASSISGSQETQYF. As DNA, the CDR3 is TGTGCCAGCAGTATTAGCGGTTCCCAAGAGACCCAGTACTTC.

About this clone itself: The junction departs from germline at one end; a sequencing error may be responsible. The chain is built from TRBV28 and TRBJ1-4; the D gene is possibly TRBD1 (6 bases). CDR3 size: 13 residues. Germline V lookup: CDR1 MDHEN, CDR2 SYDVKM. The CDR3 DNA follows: TGTGCCATTACGACAGGTTCTAAAGAAAAACTGTTTTTT. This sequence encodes CAITTGSKEKLFF.

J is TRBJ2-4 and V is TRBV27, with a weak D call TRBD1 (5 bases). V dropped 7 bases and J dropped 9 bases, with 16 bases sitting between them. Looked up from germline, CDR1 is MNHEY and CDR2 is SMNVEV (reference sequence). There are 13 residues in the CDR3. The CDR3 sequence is CASTRPGMGIQYF. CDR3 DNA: TGTGCCAGCACCAGGCCAGGGATGGGCATTCAGTACTTC.

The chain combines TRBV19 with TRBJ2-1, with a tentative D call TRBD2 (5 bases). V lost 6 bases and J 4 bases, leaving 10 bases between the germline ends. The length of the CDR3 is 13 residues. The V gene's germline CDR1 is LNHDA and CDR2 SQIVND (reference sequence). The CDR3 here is CASRSGLYNEQFF. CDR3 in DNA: TGTGCCAGTAGGAGCGGCCTGTACAATGAGCAGTTCTTC.

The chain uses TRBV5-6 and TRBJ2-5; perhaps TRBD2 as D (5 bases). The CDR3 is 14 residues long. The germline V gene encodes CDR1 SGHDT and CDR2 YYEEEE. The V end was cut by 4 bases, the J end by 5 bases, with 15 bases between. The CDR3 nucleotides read TGTGCCAGCAGCGAGGGTCAATCCGGGGAGACCCAGTACTTC. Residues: CASSEGQSGETQYF.

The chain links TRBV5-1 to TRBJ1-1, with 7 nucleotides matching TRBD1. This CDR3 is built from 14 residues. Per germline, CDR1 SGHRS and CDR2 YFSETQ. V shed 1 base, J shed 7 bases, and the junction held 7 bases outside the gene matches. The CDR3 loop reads CASSLTGAVHEAFF. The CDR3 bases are TGCGCCAGCAGCTTGACAGGGGCCGTTCATGAAGCTTTCTTT.

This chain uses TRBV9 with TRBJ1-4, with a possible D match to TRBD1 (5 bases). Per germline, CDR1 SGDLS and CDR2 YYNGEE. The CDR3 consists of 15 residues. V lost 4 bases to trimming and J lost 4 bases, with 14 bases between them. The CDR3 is CASSTRQSFNEKLFF. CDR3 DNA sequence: TGTGCCAGCAGCACACGACAGTCCTTTAATGAAAAACTGTTTTTT.

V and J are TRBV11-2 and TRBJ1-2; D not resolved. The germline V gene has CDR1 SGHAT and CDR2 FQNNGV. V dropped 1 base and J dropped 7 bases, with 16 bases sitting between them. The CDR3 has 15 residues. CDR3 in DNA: TGTGCCAGCAGCTTAGGCCGCGTGGGAGGACGTGGCTACACCTTC. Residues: CASSLGRVGGRGYTF.

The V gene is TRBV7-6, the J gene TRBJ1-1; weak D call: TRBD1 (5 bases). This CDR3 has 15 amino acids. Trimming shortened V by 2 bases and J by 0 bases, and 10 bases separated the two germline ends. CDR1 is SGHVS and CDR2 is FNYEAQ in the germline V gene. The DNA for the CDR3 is TGTGCCAGCAGCTTACAGGGCGACCTGAACACTGAAGCTTTCTTT. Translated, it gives CASSLQGDLNTEAFF.

In nucleotides, the CDR3 is TGTGCCAGCAGTTTCGGGACAGGCCCTCCGACATACTTC. This sequence encodes CASSFGTGPPTYF. The chain links TRBV27 to TRBJ2-5; TRBD1 matches 8 bases. Trimming at V came to 3 bases and at J to 14 bases, leaving 11 bases not matched to a gene. The CDR3 has 13 amino acids. The germline CDR1 and CDR2 sequences are MNHEY and SMNVEV (reference sequence).

The CDR3 DNA is TGTGCCTGGACTAGCGGGGCGTCAGGGGTAGTGACCCAGTACTTC. This encodes CAWTSGASGVVTQYF. V and J are TRBV30 and TRBJ2-5; 9 nucleotides align to TRBD2. The V gene's germline CDR1 is GTSNPN and CDR2 SVGIG (reference sequence). V lost 4 bases and J lost 7; bases outside the gene matches: 13. The CDR3 is 15 amino acids.

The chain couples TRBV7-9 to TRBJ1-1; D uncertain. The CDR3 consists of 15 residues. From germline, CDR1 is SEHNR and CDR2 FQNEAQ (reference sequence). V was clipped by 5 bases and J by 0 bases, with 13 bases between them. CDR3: CASSPGDRVNTEAFF. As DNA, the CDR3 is TGTGCCAGCAGCCCTGGAGACCGGGTGAACACTGAAGCTTTCTTT.

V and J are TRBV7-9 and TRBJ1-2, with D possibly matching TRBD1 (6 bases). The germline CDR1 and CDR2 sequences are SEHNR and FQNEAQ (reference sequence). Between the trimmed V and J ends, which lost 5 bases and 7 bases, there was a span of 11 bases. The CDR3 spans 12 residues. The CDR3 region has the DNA TGTGCCAGCAGCCTCGAACAGGGTGGCTACACCTTC. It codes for CASSLEQGGYTF.

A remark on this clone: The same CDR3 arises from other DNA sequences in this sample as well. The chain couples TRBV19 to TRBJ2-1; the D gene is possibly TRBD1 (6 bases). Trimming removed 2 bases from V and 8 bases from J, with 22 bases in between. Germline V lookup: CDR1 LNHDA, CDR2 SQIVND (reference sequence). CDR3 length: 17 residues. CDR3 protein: CASSIRQGPRISDEQFF. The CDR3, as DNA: TGTGCCAGTAGTATACGGCAGGGGCCAAGAATATCCGATGAGCAGTTCTTC. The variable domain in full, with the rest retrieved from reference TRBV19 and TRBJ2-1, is DGGITQSPKYLFRKEGQNVTLSCEQNLNHDAMYWYRQDPGQGLRLIYYSQIVNDFQKGDIAEGYSVSREKKESFPLTVTSAQKNPTAFYLCASSIRQGPRISDEQFFGPGTRLTVL.

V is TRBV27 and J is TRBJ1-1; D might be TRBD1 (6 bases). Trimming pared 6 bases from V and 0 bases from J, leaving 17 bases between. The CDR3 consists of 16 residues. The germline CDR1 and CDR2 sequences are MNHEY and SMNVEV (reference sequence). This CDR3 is CASSKTLQGVNTEAFF. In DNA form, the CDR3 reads TGTGCCAGCAGCAAAACGTTACAGGGCGTGAACACTGAAGCTTTCTTT.

The CDR3 DNA reads as TGTGCCAGCACAGAGGACAGCCCGGTAGCCACCTTC. Its protein product is CASTEDSPVATF. This chain uses TRBV6-6 with TRBJ1-2, with a possible D match to TRBD1 (6 bases). Trimming shortened V by 7 bases and J by 13 bases, and 19 bases separated the two germline ends. The CDR3 is 12 amino acids. The germline CDR1 and CDR2 sequences are MNHNY and SVGAGI (reference sequence).

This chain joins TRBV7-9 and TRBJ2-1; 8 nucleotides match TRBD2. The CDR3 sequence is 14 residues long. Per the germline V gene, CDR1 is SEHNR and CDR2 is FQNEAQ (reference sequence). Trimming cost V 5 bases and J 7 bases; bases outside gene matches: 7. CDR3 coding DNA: TGTGCCAGCAGCAACCGGGGGGGCCCGAATGAGCAGTTCTTC. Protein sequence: CASSNRGGPNEQFF.

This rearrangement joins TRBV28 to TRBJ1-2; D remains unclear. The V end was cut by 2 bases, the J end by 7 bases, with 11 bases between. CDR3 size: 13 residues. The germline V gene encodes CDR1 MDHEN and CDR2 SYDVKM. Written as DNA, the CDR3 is TGTGCCAGCAGTTTACAGAGTGGGCGTGGCTACACCTTC. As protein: CASSLQSGRGYTF.

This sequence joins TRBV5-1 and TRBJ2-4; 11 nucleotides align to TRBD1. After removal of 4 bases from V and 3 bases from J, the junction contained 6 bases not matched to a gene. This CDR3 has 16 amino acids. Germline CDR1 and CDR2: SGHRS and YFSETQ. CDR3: CASSPGTGGVKNIQYF. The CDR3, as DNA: TGCGCCAGCAGCCCCGGGACAGGGGGGGTCAAAAACATTCAGTACTTC.

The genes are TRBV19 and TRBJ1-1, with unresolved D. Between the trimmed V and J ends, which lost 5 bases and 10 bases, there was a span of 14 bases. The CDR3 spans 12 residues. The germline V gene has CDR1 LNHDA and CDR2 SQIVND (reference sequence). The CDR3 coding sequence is TGTGCCAGTAGTCCCTCGGGGTGGGCAGCTTTCTTT. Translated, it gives CASSPSGWAAFF.

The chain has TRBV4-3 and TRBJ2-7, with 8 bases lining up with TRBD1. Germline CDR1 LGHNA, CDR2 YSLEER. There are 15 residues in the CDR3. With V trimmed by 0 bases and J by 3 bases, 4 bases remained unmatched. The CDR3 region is CASSQEVRGHYEQYF. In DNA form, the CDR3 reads TGCGCCAGCAGCCAAGAGGTCAGGGGGCACTACGAGCAGTACTTC.

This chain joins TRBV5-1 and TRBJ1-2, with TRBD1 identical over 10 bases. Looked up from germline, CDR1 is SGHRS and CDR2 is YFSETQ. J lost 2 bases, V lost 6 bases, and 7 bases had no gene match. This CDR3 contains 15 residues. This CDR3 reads CASNLGTGENYGYTF. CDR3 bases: TGCGCCAGCAATTTAGGGACAGGGGAAAACTATGGCTACACCTTC.